This T cell receptor beta chain stems from a study of T cells and Merkel cell carcinoma outcomes. Study-level results: In Merkel cell carcinoma, repertoire and T-cell density reportedly predicted outcomes.

Remarks on this clone: Antigen unknown.

TCRdb keeps only in-frame clones here, not all; method: immunoSEQ multiplex PCR. Of 9,000 to 15,000 clones listed, around 95% are singletons. The CDR3 has 13 amino acids. The ends were cut back, 4 bases at V and 4 bases at J, with 10 bases in the middle. CDR1 is SGHRS, CDR2 YFSETQ, per germline. Sample: tumor tissue from Merkel cell carcinoma. The rearrangement uses TRBV5-1 and TRBJ2-3; no clear D gene. The origin of this receptor is a human donor with Merkel cell carcinoma. CDR3 amino acids: CASSPVGPDTQYF. CDR3 nucleotides: TGCGCCAGCAGCCCGGTGGGTCCAGATACGCAGTATTTT.